Listed here is a single T cell receptor beta chain. The CDR3 has 13 amino acids. The ends lost 6 bases at V and 5 bases at J; junction bases unmatched: 6. CDR1 and CDR2 (germline): ENHRY, SYGVKD. This entry comes from a study of shared clonotypes between healthy human individuals. The method was immunoSEQ multiplex PCR; TCRdb's version includes in-frame clones alone and lacks a portion of them. Of more than 2,000,000 clones listed, approximately 93% are singletons. The sequenced material came from naive CD4+ T cells from PBMCs. Subset: CD45RA+ positively selected. The genes are TRBV10-3 and TRBJ1-1; 7 positions agree with TRBD1. The sequence came from a man between 18 and 35 years old in good health. Some clones in this sample may be carry-over from other donors' samples. CDR3 nucleotide sequence: TGTGCCATCAGGGGAGGGGGCGAAACTGAAGCTTTCTTT. Residues: CAIRGGGETEAFF.